The 23 T cell receptor beta chains below come from one sample, sequenced in a study of shared clonotypes between healthy human individuals. Method: immunoSEQ multiplex PCR; TCRdb's copy keeps in-frame clones and lacks some. The sample yields roughly 2.1 million clones, just over 90% seen once. It was CD45RO-negative cells, positively selected for CCR7, that made up naive CD8 cells, with terminally differentiated effector memory CD45RA+ cells excluded. The sample consisted of naive CD8+ T cells from PBMCs. Receptors were obtained from a man younger than 35 in good health. Some clones in this sample may be carry-over from other donors' samples.

The rearrangement joins TRBV27 to TRBJ2-7; D is possibly TRBD1 or TRBD2 (5 bases each). The CDR3 covers 15 residues. Germline loops: CDR1 MNHEY, CDR2 SMNVEV (reference sequence). Trimming removed 7 bases at V and 6 bases at J, with 22 bases between. CDR3 amino acids: CASKRRDGEHGEQYF. Written as DNA, the CDR3 is TGTGCCAGCAAGCGACGGGACGGGGAACACGGCGAGCAGTACTTC.

This clone was picked up one time. V and J are TRBV7-9 and TRBJ1-4; 7 nucleotides match TRBD1. Germline V lookup: CDR1 SEHNR, CDR2 FQNEAQ (reference sequence). J was trimmed by 8 bases and V by 1 base; bases with no gene match: 7. This CDR3 spans 15 amino acids. CDR3: CASSLVGEDREKLFF. The DNA of the CDR3 is TGTGCCAGCAGCTTAGTTGGGGAGGACAGGGAAAAACTGTTTTTT.

This sequence joins TRBV19 and TRBJ2-7; D not certain. The CDR3 consists of 13 residues. Germline V gene sequence: CDR1 LNHDA, CDR2 SQIVND (reference sequence). Trimming took off 11 bases at V and 3 bases at J, with 17 bases between the two ends. The CDR3 spells CASSTVSGYEQYF. The CDR3 DNA follows: TGTGCCTCCTCGACGGTCTCGGGCTACGAGCAGTACTTC.

The chain is built from TRBV6-5 and TRBJ2-5; the D gene is possibly TRBD1 (6 bases). The CDR3 contains 13 residues. The germline V gene encodes CDR1 MNHEY and CDR2 SVGAGI. Trimming took 2 bases from V and 3 from J, leaving 7 bases between them. CDR3 in DNA: TGTGCCAGCAGTTACACAGGGAAAGAGACCCAGTACTTC. It specifies CASSYTGKETQYF.

V gene TRBV7-2 combines with J gene TRBJ2-1, with 11 bases lining up with TRBD1. The CDR3 contains 15 residues. CDR1 is SGHTA, CDR2 FQGNSA, per germline. The junction had 7 bases not matched to a gene; V was cut back by 4 bases and J by 8 bases. Here the CDR3 reads CASSYRDRGSDEQFF. The CDR3 DNA reads as TGTGCCAGCAGCTACCGGGACAGGGGGTCCGATGAGCAGTTCTTC.

The chain links TRBV29-1 to TRBJ2-1; 9 bases match TRBD1. Germline V gene data show CDR1 as SQVTM and CDR2 as ANQGSEA. Trimming took 1 base from V and 5 from J; bases not matched to a gene: 3. The CDR3 is made up of 14 amino acids. CDR3 nucleotides: TGCAGCGTTGAAGGGACAGGGGCGAACAATGAGCAGTTCTTC. This translates into CSVEGTGANNEQFF.

This clone was seen a handful of times. The V call is TRBV5-4, the J call TRBJ1-1, with TRBD1 matching 9 bases. The V gene's germline CDR1 is SGHNT and CDR2 YYREEE (reference sequence). The CDR3 runs 14 residues. V was pared by 5 bases and J by 5 bases, with 7 bases of the junction left unmatched. The DNA for the CDR3 is TGTGCCAGCAGGTTGACAGGGGGTAAGACTGAAGCTTTCTTT. This encodes CASRLTGGKTEAFF.

This clone showed up just once. This chain uses TRBV7-9 with TRBJ1-4, with 7 bases aligning to TRBD1. With V trimmed by 4 bases and J by 8 bases, 13 bases remained unmatched. This CDR3 has 16 residues. Germline loops: CDR1 SEHNR, CDR2 FQNEAQ (reference sequence). CDR3 sequence reads: CASSSVKTGLREKLFF. CDR3 in DNA: TGTGCCAGCAGCTCCGTTAAGACAGGGCTCAGAGAAAAACTGTTTTTT.

The chain combines TRBV28 with TRBJ2-2; 7 bases fit TRBD2. V lost 2 bases to trimming and J lost 6 bases; unmatched junction nucleotides: 6. Germline values: CDR1 MDHEN, CDR2 SYDVKM. This CDR3 is 15 amino acids long. CDR3 coding DNA: TGTGCCAGCAGTTTAGTGGCGGGAGCTCCCGGGGAGCTGTTTTTT. Its translation: CASSLVAGAPGELFF.

The chain employs TRBV6-5 and TRBJ2-7; TRBD2 agrees at 8 bases. J was trimmed by 6 bases and V by 2 bases; bases with no gene match: 3. The germline V gene encodes CDR1 MNHEY and CDR2 SVGAGI. This CDR3 has 13 residues. The CDR3 DNA follows: TGTGCCAGCAGTTACCGGACTAGCATCGAGCAGTACTTC. Translating it yields CASSYRTSIEQYF.

The J gene is TRBJ1-1, the V gene TRBV9; TRBD1 agrees at 9 bases. The CDR3 consists of 16 residues. CDR1 and CDR2 from the germline V gene are SGDLS and YYNGEE. The V and J ends lost 3 bases and 1 base, in that order; junction bases with no gene match: 7. DNA for the CDR3: TGTGCCAGCAGCGCCGGACAGGGGCTGTGGAACACTGAAGCTTTCTTT. It codes for CASSAGQGLWNTEAFF.

This chain's CDR3 is CASRPGLDTYEQYF. In DNA form, the CDR3 reads TGTGCCAGCAGACCGGGACTGGACACCTACGAGCAGTACTTC. The chain combines TRBV7-8 with TRBJ2-7, with TRBD2 as a possible D gene (6 bases). The CDR3 has 14 amino acids. The germline gives CDR1 SGHVS, CDR2 FQNEAQ. The ends were cut back, 6 bases at V and 2 bases at J, with 14 bases in the middle.

The rearrangement uses TRBV4-1 and TRBJ2-1, with D perhaps TRBD1 (6 bases). The CDR3 is 15 residues long. Between the trimmed V and J ends, which lost 5 bases and 8 bases, there was a span of 19 bases. Germline V gene data show CDR1 as MGHRA and CDR2 as YSYEKL. The CDR3 reads CASSLSRGQLYEQFF. The CDR3 region has the DNA TGCGCCAGCAGCTTAAGCAGGGGTCAGCTGTATGAGCAGTTCTTC.

V is TRBV28 and J is TRBJ1-2, with a possible D match to TRBD1 (6 bases). The CDR3 has 13 amino acids. V shed 3 bases and J shed 4 bases, with 9 bases lying between them. The germline V gene has CDR1 MDHEN and CDR2 SYDVKM. The CDR3: CASSFGTTYGYTF. The CDR3 DNA reads TGTGCCAGCAGTTTCGGGACAACCTATGGCTACACCTTC.

The J gene is TRBJ2-7, the V gene TRBV19; TRBD2 is a possible D gene (5 bases). Trimming stripped 6 bases from V and 1 base from J, with 13 bases between. CDR1 and CDR2 from the germline V gene are LNHDA and SQIVND (reference sequence). The CDR3 spans 14 residues. The CDR3 nucleotides read TGTGCCAGTAGGGGAGACCCAGATTCCTACGAGCAGTACTTC. Its protein is CASRGDPDSYEQYF.

The chain joins TRBV5-6 to TRBJ2-5; D is ambiguous. Trimming shortened V by 0 bases and J by 4 bases, and 16 bases separated the two germline ends. Per germline, CDR1 SGHDT and CDR2 YYEEEE. CDR3 length: 16 residues. The CDR3 bases are TGTGCCAGCAGCTTGGGGCAGGCACAAGGCGGAGAGACCCAGTACTTC. This translates into CASSLGQAQGGETQYF.

The V gene is TRBV29-1, the J gene TRBJ2-7, with 7 bases lining up with TRBD1. This CDR3 comprises 13 residues. The trim removed 6 bases at V and 2 bases at J, leaving 7 bases unmatched. Germline V CDR1 and CDR2: SQVTM, ANQGSEA. CDR3 sequence (DNA): TGCAGCGTAACGACAGGGTTTACCTACGAGCAGTACTTC. Translation: CSVTTGFTYEQYF.

As to this clone: Other nucleotide sequences from this sample produce the same CDR3. The rearrangement links TRBV7-2 to TRBJ2-2, with D possibly TRBD1 on 5 matching bases. Deletions cut 0 bases from V and 6 bases from J, with 5 bases between. The V gene's germline CDR1 is SGHTA and CDR2 FQGNSA. The CDR3 has 13 residues. CDR3 in amino acids: CASSLAGPGELFF. The DNA of the CDR3 is TGTGCCAGCAGCTTAGCGGGGCCCGGGGAGCTGTTTTTT. The full variable domain, in which reference TRBV7-2 and TRBJ2-2 provide the parts outside the CDR3, is GAGVSQSPSNKVTEKGKDVELRCDPISGHTALYWYRQSLGQGLEFLIYFQGNSAPDKSGLPSDRFSAERTGGSVSTLTIQRTQQEDSAVYLCASSLAGPGELFFGEGSRLTVL.

The table lists this clone with a count of one. The rearrangement uses TRBV27 and TRBJ1-1; tentatively, D is TRBD1 (5 bases). Germline V CDR1 and CDR2: MNHEY, SMNVEV (reference sequence). Trimming stripped 6 bases from V and 3 bases from J, with 14 bases between. The CDR3 runs 14 residues. The CDR3 sequence: CASRIQVYHTEAFF. DNA for the CDR3: TGTGCCAGCAGGATACAGGTTTACCACACTGAAGCTTTCTTT.

This clone was detected only a few times. The chain's CDR3 is CASSESGDQPQHF. DNA for the CDR3: TGCGCCAGCAGTGAGTCGGGCGATCAGCCCCAGCATTTT. This chain joins TRBV10-1 and TRBJ1-5; D not certain. V was shortened by 0 bases and J by 5 bases, with 5 bases between the two germline ends. Germline CDR1 and CDR2: WNHNN and SYGVQD (reference sequence). The CDR3 totals 13 residues.

This chain connects TRBV6-6 to TRBJ1-1; TRBD1 is a possible D gene (6 bases). This CDR3 has 13 amino acids. V lost 6 bases, J lost 4 bases, and 12 bases lay in between. Germline CDR1 is MNHNY and CDR2 is SVGAGI (reference sequence). Here the CDR3 reads CASSPGGTTEAFF. The CDR3 DNA is TGTGCCAGCAGCCCGGGGGGCACCACTGAAGCTTTCTTT.

Only a few counts were recorded for this clone. The chain carries TRBV29-1 and TRBJ1-1, with TRBD1 identical over 8 bases. Losses at the gene ends were 7 bases for V and 4 bases for J; bases not matched to a gene: 8. This CDR3 is 13 amino acids long. Germline V gene lookup returns CDR1 SQVTM and CDR2 ANQGSEA. Here the CDR3 DNA reads TGCAGCGCCTTCGGACAGGGTAGCACTGAAGCTTTCTTT. It yields the protein CSAFGQGSTEAFF. Full variable domain (outside the CDR3, taken from reference TRBV29-1 and TRBJ1-1): SAVISQKPSRDICQRGTSLTIQCQVDSQVTMMFWYRQQPGQSLTLIATANQGSEATYESGFVIDKFPISRPNLTFSTLTVSNMSPEDSSIYLCSAFGQGSTEAFFGQGTRLTVV.

The rearrangement links TRBV5-1 to TRBJ1-2; D not certain. Looked up from germline, CDR1 is SGHRS and CDR2 is YFSETQ. The CDR3 totals 15 residues. V dropped 2 bases and J dropped 5 bases, with 16 bases sitting between them. The CDR3 region is CASSLEWTDVYGYTF. For the CDR3, the DNA is TGCGCCAGCAGCTTAGAATGGACCGACGTTTATGGCTACACCTTC.